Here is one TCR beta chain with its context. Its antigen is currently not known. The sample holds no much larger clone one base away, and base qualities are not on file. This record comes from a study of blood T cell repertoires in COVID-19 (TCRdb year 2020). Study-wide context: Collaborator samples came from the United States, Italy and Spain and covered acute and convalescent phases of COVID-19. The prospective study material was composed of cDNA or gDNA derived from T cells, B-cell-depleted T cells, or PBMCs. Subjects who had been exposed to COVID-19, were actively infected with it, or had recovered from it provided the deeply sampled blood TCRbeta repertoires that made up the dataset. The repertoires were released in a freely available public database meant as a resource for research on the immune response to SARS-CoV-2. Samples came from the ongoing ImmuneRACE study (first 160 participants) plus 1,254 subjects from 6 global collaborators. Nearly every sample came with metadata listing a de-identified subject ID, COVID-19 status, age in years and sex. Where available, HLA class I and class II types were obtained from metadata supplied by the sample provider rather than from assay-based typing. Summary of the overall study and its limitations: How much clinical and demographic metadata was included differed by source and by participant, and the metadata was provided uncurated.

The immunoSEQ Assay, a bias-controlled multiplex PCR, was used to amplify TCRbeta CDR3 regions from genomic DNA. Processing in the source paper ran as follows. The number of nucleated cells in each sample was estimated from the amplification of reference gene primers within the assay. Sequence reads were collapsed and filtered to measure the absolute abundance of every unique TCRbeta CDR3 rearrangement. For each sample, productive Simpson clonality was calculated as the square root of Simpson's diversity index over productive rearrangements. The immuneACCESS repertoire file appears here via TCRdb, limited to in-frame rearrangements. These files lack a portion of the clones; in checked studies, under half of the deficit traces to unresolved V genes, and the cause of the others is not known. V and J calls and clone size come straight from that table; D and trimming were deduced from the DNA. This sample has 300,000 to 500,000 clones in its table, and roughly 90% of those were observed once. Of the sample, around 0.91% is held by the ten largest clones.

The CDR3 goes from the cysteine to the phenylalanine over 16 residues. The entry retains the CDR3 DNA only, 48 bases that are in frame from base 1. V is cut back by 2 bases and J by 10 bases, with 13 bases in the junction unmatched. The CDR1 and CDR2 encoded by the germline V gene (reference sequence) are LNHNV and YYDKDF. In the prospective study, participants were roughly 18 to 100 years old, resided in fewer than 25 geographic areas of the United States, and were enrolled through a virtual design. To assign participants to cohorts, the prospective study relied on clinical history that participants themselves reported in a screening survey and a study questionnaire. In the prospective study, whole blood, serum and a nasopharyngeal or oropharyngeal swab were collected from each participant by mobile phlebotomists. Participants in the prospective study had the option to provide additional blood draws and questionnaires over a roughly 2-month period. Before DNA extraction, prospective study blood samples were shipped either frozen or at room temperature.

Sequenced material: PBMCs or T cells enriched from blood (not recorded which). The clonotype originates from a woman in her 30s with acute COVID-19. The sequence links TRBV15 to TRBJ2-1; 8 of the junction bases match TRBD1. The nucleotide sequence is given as TGTGCCACCAGCAGACCTGGACAGGGTGTAGGCGGAGAGCAGTTCTTC. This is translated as CATSRPGQGVGGEQFF.